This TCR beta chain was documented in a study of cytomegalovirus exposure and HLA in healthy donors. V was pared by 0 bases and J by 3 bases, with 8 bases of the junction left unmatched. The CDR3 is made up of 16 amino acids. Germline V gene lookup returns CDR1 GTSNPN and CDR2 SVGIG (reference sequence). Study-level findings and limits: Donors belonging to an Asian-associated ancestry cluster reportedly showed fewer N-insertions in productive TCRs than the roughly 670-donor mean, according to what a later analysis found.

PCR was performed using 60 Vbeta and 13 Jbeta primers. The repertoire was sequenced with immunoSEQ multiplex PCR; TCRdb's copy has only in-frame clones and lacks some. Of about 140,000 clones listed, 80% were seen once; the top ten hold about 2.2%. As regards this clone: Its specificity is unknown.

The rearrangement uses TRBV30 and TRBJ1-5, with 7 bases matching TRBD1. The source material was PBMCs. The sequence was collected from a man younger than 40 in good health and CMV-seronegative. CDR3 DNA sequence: TGTGCCTGGAGTGTAAACCAGGGGGGTTACAATCAGCCCCAGCATTTT. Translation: CAWSVNQGGYNQPQHF.